The 3 T cell receptor beta chains below were found in one sample sequenced in a study of blood T cell repertoires in COVID-19. Using immunoSEQ multiplex PCR, the repertoire was profiled, and TCRdb retains in-frame clones only, with some absent. The sample comprises around 150,000 clones, roughly four fifths of which are singletons, and under 6% rests with the top ten. The sequenced sample consisted of peripheral blood. The source is a woman of 80 years or more with active or convalescent COVID-19.

The chain has TRBV7-2 and TRBJ2-7; TRBD2 agrees at 15 bases. The CDR3 is made up of 16 amino acids. The germline gives CDR1 SGHTA, CDR2 FQGNSA. Trimming removed 0 bases from V and 6 bases from J; junction bases left unmatched: 3. The CDR3 loop reads CASSLAGLAGGSEQYF. The DNA of the CDR3 is TGTGCCAGCAGCTTAGCGGGACTAGCGGGGGGATCCGAGCAGTACTTC.

V usage is TRBV6-6 and J usage is TRBJ1-1; a possible D gene is TRBD1 (5 bases). With 5 bases removed from V and 8 bases from J, the gap between germline ends came to 12 bases. The CDR3 is made up of 12 amino acids. The germline V gene has CDR1 MNHNY and CDR2 SVGAGI (reference sequence). The chain's CDR3 is CASSRQGSEAFF. CDR3 in DNA: TGTGCCAGCAGTCGTCAGGGCTCGGAAGCTTTCTTT.

The chain joins TRBV2 to TRBJ1-4; D gene ambiguous. V was clipped by 8 bases and J by 0 bases, with 13 bases between them. The CDR3 spans 15 residues. In germline, CDR1 is SNHLY, CDR2 FYNNEI. CDR3 protein: CASLEEQSTNEKLFF. The DNA of the CDR3 is TGTGCCAGCCTTGAGGAGCAGTCAACTAATGAAAAACTGTTTTTT.